Shown below are 16 T cell receptor beta chains from a single sample sequenced in a study of blood T cell repertoires in COVID-19. Produced via immunoSEQ multiplex PCR; TCRdb's table is partial and in-frame only. Found here are about 240,000 clones, approximately 86% of them singletons; the top ten hold 3.3%. The material sequenced was PBMCs or T cells enriched from blood (not recorded which). The receptors originated from a woman in her 40s with acute COVID-19.

The chain joins TRBV7-9 to TRBJ2-2; 7 nucleotides align to TRBD1. Germline loops: CDR1 SEHNR, CDR2 FQNEAQ (reference sequence). The V gene end was trimmed by 4 bases and the J gene end by 4 bases; junction bases not matched to a gene: 6. The CDR3 loop spans 15 amino acids. In DNA form, the CDR3 reads TGTGCCAGCAGCTATAGACAGGGTAGCACCGGGGAGCTGTTTTTT. The encoded protein is CASSYRQGSTGELFF.

The rearrangement joins TRBV11-2 to TRBJ2-3; 9 bases are shared with TRBD2. After removal of 5 bases from V and 2 bases from J, the junction contained 8 bases not matched to a gene. The CDR3 length is 16 residues. CDR1 is SGHAT and CDR2 is FQNNGV in the germline V gene. As DNA, the CDR3 is TGTGCCAGCAGCGGGTGGGCTAGCGGGACCACAGATACGCAGTATTTT. Encoded protein: CASSGWASGTTDTQYF. The full variable domain, with the rest looked up from reference TRBV11-2 and TRBJ2-3, is EAGVAQSPRYKIIEKRQSVAFWCNPISGHATLYWYQQILGQGPKLLIQFQNNGVVDDSQLPKDRFSAERLKGVDSTLKIQPAKLEDSAVYLCASSGWASGTTDTQYFGPGTRLTVL.

The chain combines TRBV28 with TRBJ2-3, with D perhaps TRBD2 (6 bases). The CDR3 totals 16 residues. Germline lookup yields CDR1 MDHEN and CDR2 SYDVKM. Trimming cost V 1 base and J 2 bases, with 13 bases left between them. The CDR3 nucleotides are TGTGCCAGCAGTTTATTTTTGGGGGAGGCCACAGATACGCAGTATTTT. As protein: CASSLFLGEATDTQYF.

The rearrangement links TRBV20-1 to TRBJ2-7, with a tentative D call TRBD1 (6 bases). From germline, CDR1 is DFQATT and CDR2 SNEGSKA (reference sequence). Trimming took off 6 bases at V and 4 bases at J, with 10 bases between the two ends. The CDR3 is made up of 11 amino acids. The CDR3 region is CSALQGYEQYF. CDR3 DNA sequence: TGCAGTGCCCTTCAGGGGTACGAGCAGTACTTC.

The V call is TRBV6-1, the J call TRBJ1-5, with D possibly TRBD1 on 5 matching bases. The CDR3 totals 15 residues. V shed 2 bases and J shed 2 bases, with 10 bases lying between them. Per germline, CDR1 MNHNS and CDR2 SASEGT. The CDR3 is CASSESSRGNQPQHF. The DNA for the CDR3 is TGTGCCAGCAGTGAAAGTAGCAGGGGCAATCAGCCCCAGCATTTT.

Remarks on this clone: The same CDR3 can be traced to other DNA sequences in this sample. The J gene is TRBJ2-5, the V gene TRBV5-1, with 7 bases identical to TRBD1. Germline V lookup: CDR1 SGHRS, CDR2 YFSETQ. Losses at the gene ends were 4 bases for V and 4 bases for J; bases not matched to a gene: 7. The CDR3 consists of 14 residues. CDR3 amino acids: CASSLEQGSETQYF. The CDR3 nucleotides read TGCGCCAGCAGCCTAGAACAGGGGTCAGAGACCCAGTACTTC. Full variable domain (outside the CDR3, taken from reference TRBV5-1 and TRBJ2-5): KAGVTQTPRYLIKTRGQQVTLSCSPISGHRSVSWYQQTPGQGLQFLFEYFSETQRNKGNFPGRFSGRQFSNSRSEMNVSTLELGDSALYLCASSLEQGSETQYFGPGTRLLVL.

The chain has TRBV3-1 (or the pseudogene TRBV3-2) and TRBJ1-2, with D hard to call. CDR1 is LGHDT, CDR2 YNNKEL, per germline (reference sequence). The V and J ends lost 1 base and 3 bases respectively, with 12 bases between them. The CDR3 covers 15 residues. CDR3 DNA: TGTGCCAGCAGCCAAGGGGTGCACGGGGACTATGGCTACACCTTC. Its protein is CASSQGVHGDYGYTF.

This clone was seen a single time. The rearrangement links TRBV11-2 to TRBJ2-7; 9 bases fit TRBD1. This CDR3 is 18 amino acids long. Germline CDR1 SGHAT, CDR2 FQNNGV. V shed 5 bases and J 4 bases; nucleotides not matched to a gene: 18. This CDR3 reads CASSTTFPQDRGGYEQYF. The DNA of the CDR3 is TGTGCCAGCAGCACCACCTTCCCCCAGGACAGGGGTGGGTACGAGCAGTACTTC.

The chain carries TRBV29-1 and TRBJ2-3; 7 bases are a match to TRBD2. This CDR3 has 15 amino acids. Germline V gene sequence: CDR1 SQVTM, CDR2 ANQGSEA. V was clipped by 4 bases and J by 2 bases; unmatched bases: 9. As DNA, the CDR3 is TGCAGCGTTGCCGCACGAGGGAGGGACACAGATACGCAGTATTTT. Protein sequence: CSVAARGRDTDTQYF.

The J gene is TRBJ2-1, the V gene TRBV14; 9 bases are shared with TRBD2. Germline-derived CDR1 and CDR2 are SGHDN and FVKESK. The CDR3 is made up of 15 amino acids. J was trimmed by 3 bases and V by 5 bases; bases with no gene match: 5. The CDR3 here is CASSSGTSSYNEQFF. The CDR3 DNA is TGTGCCAGCAGCTCCGGGACTAGCAGCTACAATGAGCAGTTCTTC.

This clone turned up a few times. The chain couples TRBV6-1 to TRBJ1-2; D possibly corresponds to TRBD1 (5 bases). The V gene lost 2 bases and the J gene lost 3 bases, with 10 bases spanning the gap. The CDR3 length is 14 residues. Germline-derived CDR1 and CDR2 are MNHNS and SASEGT. The CDR3 loop reads CASSELGGDYGYTF. The CDR3 bases are TGTGCCAGCAGTGAACTGGGGGGAGACTATGGCTACACCTTC.

The V call is TRBV19, the J call TRBJ2-7; D remains unclear. The germline CDR1 and CDR2 sequences are LNHDA and SQIVND (reference sequence). V lost 0 bases, J lost 2 bases, and 8 bases lay in between. This CDR3 spans 14 amino acids. CDR3 DNA sequence: TGTGCCAGTAGTATAGACCCCAGCGCCTACGAGCAGTACTTC. It encodes CASSIDPSAYEQYF.

There are a few counts of this clone. This chain links TRBV6-5 with TRBJ1-1; TRBD1 aligns across 10 bases. Germline V gene sequence: CDR1 MNHEY, CDR2 SVGAGI. This CDR3 is built from 16 residues. Trimming cost V 3 bases and J 0 bases; bases outside gene matches: 4. CDR3 residues: CASSYQGTGVNTEAFF. The CDR3, as DNA: TGTGCCAGCAGTTATCAAGGGACAGGGGTGAACACTGAAGCTTTCTTT.

The V gene is TRBV5-5, the J gene TRBJ2-1; D not resolved. This CDR3 spans 15 amino acids. V lost 2 bases to trimming and J lost 0 bases, with 9 bases between them. The germline V gene encodes CDR1 SGHKS and CDR2 YYEKEE (reference sequence). CDR3 DNA: TGTGCCAGCAGCTTATCGGGTAGCTCCTACAATGAGCAGTTCTTC. It codes for CASSLSGSSYNEQFF.

V and J are TRBV4-1 and TRBJ2-3; tentative D call: TRBD2 (6 bases). The V end was cut by 0 bases, the J end by 2 bases, with 15 bases between. CDR3 length equals 17 residues. Germline V gives CDR1 MGHRA, CDR2 YSYEKL. CDR3 sequence: CASSQDRERMATDTQYF. The CDR3 nucleotides read TGCGCCAGCAGCCAAGATCGGGAGAGGATGGCCACAGATACGCAGTATTTT.

The chain is built from TRBV11-3 and TRBJ2-1; 12 positions agree with TRBD2. The length of the CDR3 is 15 residues. Germline-derived CDR1 and CDR2 are SGHNT and YENEEA. V lost 5 bases to trimming and J lost 7 bases; unmatched junction nucleotides: 6. As DNA, the CDR3 is TGTGCCAGCAGCGAGACTAGCGGGAGTCTGAATGAGCAGTTCTTC. The encoded protein is CASSETSGSLNEQFF.